Each of the 26 T cell receptor beta chains below was sequenced from the same sample in a study. TCRdb processed the 5' RACE reads anew with MiXCR; each CDR3 protein has one entry. The repertoire consists of about 54,000 distinct CDR3 sequences, with about a sixth occurring once and the leading ten covering approximately 2.5%. The sample consisted of naive CD4+ T cells sorted from blood. Sample subset: naive CD4+ T cells, CD4+CD45RA+CD25-. The receptor source for this set is a female donor with breast cancer.

This clonotype was observed a handful of times. The V gene is TRBV7-9, the J gene TRBJ2-3; TRBD2 is a possible D gene (6 bases). With 10 bases removed from V and 4 bases from J, the gap between germline ends came to 12 bases. Germline V gene sequence: CDR1 SEHNR, CDR2 FQNEAQ (reference sequence). This CDR3 contains 12 residues. The CDR3 sequence is CAIEGGPDTQYF. The DNA for the CDR3 is TGTGCCATCGAGGGAGGTCCAGATACGCAGTATTTT.

This clonotype was seen only once. Just one base apart from a much larger clone, this may be a read error. The V and J genes are TRBV4-1 and TRBJ2-1, with 10 bases lining up with TRBD2. Germline V lookup: CDR1 MGHRA, CDR2 YSYEKL. With 0 bases clipped from V and 9 bases from J, the junction kept 5 bases outside the gene matches. CDR3 size: 15 residues. For the CDR3, the DNA is TGCGCCAGCAGCCAAGATGGGGGGACTAGCGCTGAGCAGTTCTTC. Translating gives CASSQDGGTSAEQFF.

As to this clonotype: An end of the junction differs from the germline gene, which may be a read error. The chain combines TRBV5-5 with TRBJ2-5; D possibly matches TRBD1 or TRBD2 (5 bases each). The CDR3 is 14 amino acids. The germline CDR1 and CDR2 sequences are SGHKS and YYEKEE (reference sequence). The CDR3 sequence: CASSLENRGETLYF. The CDR3 DNA is TGTGCCAGCAGCTTGGAGAACCGAGGGGAGACCCTGTACTTC.

This clonotype was detected only a few times. The gene calls are TRBV12-3 or TRBV12-4 and TRBJ2-1; a weak D match, TRBD2 (5 bases). Trimming stripped 6 bases from V and 5 bases from J, with 11 bases between. This CDR3 is built from 13 residues. The CDR3, as DNA: TGTGCCAGCAGCCTGGACTGGAACAATGAGCAGTTCTTC. Its translation: CASSLDWNNEQFF.

This clonotype occurred many times. V usage is TRBV5-1 and J usage is TRBJ2-3, with 7 bases identical to TRBD2. Germline loops: CDR1 SGHRS, CDR2 YFSETQ. The length of the CDR3 is 14 residues. V shed 7 bases and J 0 bases; nucleotides not matched to a gene: 5. Here the CDR3 DNA reads TGCGCCAGCCATAGCGGGTCTAGCACAGATACGCAGTATTTT. Translating it yields CASHSGSSTDTQYF.

This clonotype came up a few times. This sequence joins TRBV9 and TRBJ2-7; the D call may be TRBD1 or TRBD2 (5 bases each). The CDR3 covers 16 residues. V was clipped by 0 bases and J by 3 bases, with 16 bases between them. Germline CDR1 SGDLS, CDR2 YYNGEE. The CDR3 loop reads CASSVDPGRSYYEQYF. The CDR3 nucleotides read TGTGCCAGCAGCGTAGATCCGGGACGGTCGTACTACGAGCAGTACTTC.

The chain carries TRBV20-1 and TRBJ1-1, with D possibly being TRBD1 (5 bases). CDR1 is DFQATT and CDR2 is SNEGSKA in the germline V gene (reference sequence). The CDR3 length is 14 residues. V dropped 3 bases and J dropped 1 base, with 12 bases sitting between them. In DNA, the CDR3 is TGCAGTGCTAGGGGGCAGCTGACGAACACTGAAGCTTTCTTT. It translates to CSARGQLTNTEAFF.

This clonotype has a count of ten or more. V and J are TRBV6-5 and TRBJ1-2, with a tentative D call TRBD1 (6 bases). The germline V gene encodes CDR1 MNHEY and CDR2 SVGAGI. Trimming shortened V by 7 bases and J by 7 bases, and 13 bases separated the two germline ends. The CDR3 covers 12 residues. Here the CDR3 DNA reads TGTGCCAGCAAAGCGGGGGCGGCTGGCTACACCTTC. It translates to CASKAGAAGYTF.

In its sample, this clonotype was seen many times. The rearrangement joins TRBV7-2 to TRBJ2-5; D may be TRBD2 (7 bases). CDR3 length equals 15 residues. Germline CDR1 reads SGHTA; CDR2 reads FQGNSA. V was clipped by 5 bases and J by 1 base, with 14 bases between them. CDR3 in DNA: TGTGCCAGCAGCCTCGGGGGGACACCCCAAGAGACCCAGTACTTC. Translating gives CASSLGGTPQETQYF.

The sample holds many counts of this clonotype. This chain connects TRBV7-2 to TRBJ2-3; 7 bases line up with TRBD2. V was clipped by 7 bases and J by 5 bases; unmatched bases: 6. The CDR3 is 13 residues long. The germline V gene has CDR1 SGHTA and CDR2 FQGNSA. CDR3 sequence reads: CASKRAGVDTQYF. CDR3 nucleotide sequence: TGTGCCAGCAAGAGGGCGGGAGTAGATACGCAGTATTTT.

This clonotype was found a few times. The chain has TRBV6-6 and TRBJ2-7; D call uncertain. The length of the CDR3 is 15 residues. V lost 2 bases to trimming and J lost 1 base, with 12 bases between them. Germline V gene lookup returns CDR1 MNHNY and CDR2 SVGAGI (reference sequence). CDR3 nucleotide sequence: TGTGCCAGCAGTTACGAGGCTAGTACGTCCTACGAGCAGTACTTC. Amino acids: CASSYEASTSYEQYF.

This clonotype was found many times. CDR3 bases: TGTGCCCAGGGAAGGGGCTCTGAAGCTTTCTTT. It is translated as CAQGRGSEAFF. V is TRBV30 and J is TRBJ1-1, with a possible D match to TRBD1 (5 bases). The germline gives CDR1 GTSNPN, CDR2 SVGIG (reference sequence). This CDR3 region has 11 residues. Trimming cost V 8 bases and J 6 bases, with 13 bases left between them.

This clonotype was seen a handful of times. The rearrangement joins TRBV29-1 to TRBJ2-3; 7 bases match TRBD2. Germline assignment: CDR1 SQVTM and CDR2 ANQGSEA. The CDR3 loop spans 14 amino acids. V shed 1 base, J shed 1 base, and the junction held 2 bases outside the gene matches. The CDR3 here is CSVEGGGGTDTQYF. The CDR3, as DNA: TGCAGCGTTGAAGGGGGAGGGGGCACAGATACGCAGTATTTT.

This clonotype was counted at least ten times. The CDR3 nucleotides are TGTGCCAGCAGCCCCCCCCGGGGAGAAGAGACCCAGTACTTC. Protein sequence: CASSPPRGEETQYF. The chain couples TRBV9 to TRBJ2-5; possibly TRBD2 for D (5 bases). Germline V gene sequence: CDR1 SGDLS, CDR2 YYNGEE. V lost 4 bases and J lost 3, with 13 bases in between. The CDR3 is 14 residues long. Full variable domain (remainder filled in from reference TRBV9 and TRBJ2-5): DSGVTQTPKHLITATGQRVTLRCSPRSGDLSVYWYQQSLDQGLQFLIQYYNGEERAKGNILERFSAQQFPDLHSELNLSSLELGDSALYFCASSPPRGEETQYFGPGTRLLVL.

The V gene is TRBV5-1, the J gene TRBJ1-4; 8 positions match TRBD1. Germline trimming cut 3 bases from V and 4 bases from J; bases unmatched to any gene: 11. This CDR3 has 17 residues. CDR1 SGHRS and CDR2 YFSETQ come from the germline V gene. DNA of the CDR3: TGCGCCAGCAGCTCTGGAGGACAGGGAGGGGGTAATGAAAAACTGTTTTTT. Translated: CASSSGGQGGGNEKLFF.

The table lists this clonotype with many counts. The rearrangement joins TRBV7-2 to TRBJ2-3; D may correspond to TRBD1 or TRBD2 (6 bases each). Germline CDR1 is SGHTA and CDR2 is FQGNSA. CDR3 length: 19 amino acids. V was trimmed by 5 bases and J by 1 base, leaving 25 bases between them. The CDR3: CASSPPGGLGGGGTDTQYF. CDR3 bases: TGTGCCAGCAGCCCCCCTGGGGGTCTAGGGGGAGGCGGCACAGATACGCAGTATTTT.

The chain combines TRBV4-1 with TRBJ2-7; D is tentatively TRBD1 or TRBD2 (5 bases each). Germline-derived CDR1 and CDR2 are MGHRA and YSYEKL. V was clipped by 8 bases and J by 0 bases, with 20 bases between them. The CDR3 has 16 amino acids. The CDR3 here is CASCRPLGTSSYEQYF. The CDR3 nucleotides read TGCGCCAGCTGCCGCCCCCTCGGGACCTCCTCCTACGAGCAGTACTTC.

This clonotype was observed at least ten times. One end of the junction fails to match germline, which may point to a read error. V and J are TRBV5-1 and TRBJ2-5, with 7 bases matching TRBD2. Germline V gives CDR1 SGHRS, CDR2 YFSETQ. CDR3 length equals 16 residues. CDR3 protein: CASSFNSGSTQEPQYF. CDR3 sequence (DNA): TGCGCCAGCAGCTTTAATAGCGGGTCCACTCAAGAGCCCCAGTACTTC.

This clonotype was recorded a few times. The chain couples TRBV27 to TRBJ2-5; D could derive from TRBD1 or TRBD2 (7 bases each). The CDR3 covers 14 residues. Per germline, CDR1 MNHEY and CDR2 SMNVEV (reference sequence). V was clipped by 3 bases and J by 5 bases, with 13 bases between them. The CDR3 spells CASSLYRGGETQYF. The CDR3 region has the DNA TGTGCCAGCAGTTTGTACAGGGGAGGGGAGACCCAGTACTTC.

The genes are TRBV7-8 and TRBJ1-1; 8 nucleotides agree with TRBD1. Germline V gene sequence: CDR1 SGHVS, CDR2 FQNEAQ. The CDR3 has 17 residues. J lost 3 bases, V lost 0 bases, and 9 bases had no gene match. Here the CDR3 reads CASSLAYGGRGHTEAFF. CDR3 DNA sequence: TGTGCCAGCAGCTTAGCTTACGGGGGCAGGGGGCACACTGAAGCTTTCTTT.

Concerning this clonotype itself: Because it lacks the conserved phenylalanine or tryptophan at the end, this CDR3 is likely a read error. The chain recombines TRBV7-3 with TRBJ2-2; 8 nucleotides line up with TRBD1. Germline values: CDR1 SGHTA, CDR2 FQGTGA. V trimming: 5 bases; J trimming: 7 bases; junction bases outside the gene matches: 6. The CDR3 consists of 14 residues. CDR3 coding DNA: TGTGCCAGCAGCGTCGACAGGGGTAGCGGGGAGCTGTTTTGT. It translates to CASSVDRGSGELFC.

This clonotype has a count of ten or more. This chain links TRBV7-9 with TRBJ1-1, with 8 nucleotides matching TRBD1. After removal of 0 bases from V and 1 base from J, the junction contained 7 bases not matched to a gene. This CDR3 has 17 amino acids. CDR1 SEHNR and CDR2 FQNEAQ come from the germline V gene (reference sequence). CDR3 bases: TGTGCCAGCAGCTTAGCAACAGGGGGGCGAGGGAACACTGAAGCTTTCTTT. Translation: CASSLATGGRGNTEAFF.

This clonotype was counted a few times. The gene calls are TRBV24-1 and TRBJ2-7; possible D gene TRBD2, 7 bases. Looked up from germline, CDR1 is KGHDR and CDR2 is SFDVKD. The CDR3 is 16 residues long. The V end lost 4 bases, the J end lost 5 bases, and 20 bases lay between the germline ends. The CDR3 sequence: CATSDRWGGGRNEQYF. Here the CDR3 DNA reads TGTGCCACCAGTGACCGCTGGGGAGGGGGGAGGAACGAGCAGTACTTC.

This clonotype was counted a few times. V and J are TRBV6-2 or TRBV6-3 and TRBJ1-2, with D perhaps matching TRBD1 (6 bases). This CDR3 has 17 residues. Germline V gives CDR1 MNHEY, CDR2 SVGEGT. Trimming removed 5 bases at V and 5 bases at J, with 24 bases between. Here the CDR3 DNA reads TGTGCCAGCAGTCCAAACGGACAGCGCCTTCTCACTTATGGCTACACCTTC. Translation: CASSPNGQRLLTYGYTF.

This clonotype was observed a few times. The genes are TRBV20-1 and TRBJ2-3, with 10 bases that match TRBD2. Per the germline V gene, CDR1 is DFQATT and CDR2 is SNEGSKA (reference sequence). The ends lost 5 bases at V and 8 bases at J; junction bases unmatched: 10. There are 14 residues in the CDR3. The CDR3, as DNA: TGCAGTGCTGGCGCAGCGGGGGGGCCAGGTACGCAGTATTTT. Translation gives CSAGAAGGPGTQYF.

This clonotype was detected many times. The V gene is TRBV6-1, the J gene TRBJ1-1; D remains ambiguous. The CDR3 is 13 amino acids. Germline CDR1 MNHNS, CDR2 SASEGT. Trimming left V 5 bases short and J 1 base short, with 8 bases between. In DNA form, the CDR3 reads TGTGCCAGCAGTCGTGTTGGGAACACTGAAGCTTTCTTT. Translation gives CASSRVGNTEAFF.